A selection of T cell receptor beta chains follows, all from one sample in a study of T cells in localized non-small cell lung cancer. Produced via immunoSEQ multiplex PCR; TCRdb's table is partial and in-frame only. Of 3,700 or so clones listed, roughly 25% are singletons. The sequenced sample was lung tumor tissue, obtained before any cancer treatment. The receptor set was obtained from a man aged 40 to 70 with stage II squamous cell lung carcinoma. CDR3s include the opening cysteine and the closing phenylalanine or tryptophan. Fields, in order: J gene, clone size, D gene, V gene, CDR3 protein, CDR3 DNA. The D gene is left open where the match is weak. Size values are once, few and many counts, or a class for expanded clones, and some rows have none.

j_gene: TRBJ2-5; abundance: few; d_gene: -; v_gene: TRBV5-1; CDR3aa: CASSLATGTETQYF; CDR3nt: TGCGCCAGCAGCTTGGCCACAGGGACCGAAACCCAGTACTTC
j_gene: TRBJ2-7; abundance: -; d_gene: -; v_gene: TRBV6-7; CDR3aa: CASLQEYEQYF; CDR3nt: TGTGCCAGCCTACAGGAGTACGAGCAGTACTTC
j_gene: TRBJ2-5; abundance: once; d_gene: -; v_gene: TRBV19; CDR3aa: CASSPYLYQETQYF; CDR3nt: TGTGCCAGTAGTCCGTACTTGTACCAAGAGACCCAGTACTTC
j_gene: TRBJ1-1; abundance: few; d_gene: -; v_gene: TRBV6-8; CDR3aa: CASSETGRATEAFF; CDR3nt: TGTGCCAGCAGTGAGACCGGGCGAGCGACTGAAGCTTTCTTT
j_gene: TRBJ2-4; abundance: -; d_gene: -; v_gene: TRBV11-3; CDR3aa: CASSLESTKNIQYF; CDR3nt: TGTGCCAGCAGCTTGGAGTCGACCAAAAACATTCAGTACTTC
j_gene: TRBJ2-3; abundance: -; d_gene: TRBD2; v_gene: TRBV5-1; CDR3aa: CASSLGLAGDTTDTQYF; CDR3nt: TGCGCCAGCAGCCTGGGACTAGCGGGAGATACGACAGATACGCAGTATTTT
j_gene: TRBJ1-6; abundance: -; d_gene: -; v_gene: TRBV6-8; CDR3aa: CASSLTRGIRSPLHF; CDR3nt: TGTGCCAGCAGCCTTACCCGGGGGATTCGGTCACCCCTCCACTTT
j_gene: TRBJ2-7; abundance: many; d_gene: -; v_gene: TRBV11-3; CDR3aa: CASSQGTGTGEQYF; CDR3nt: TGTGCCAGCAGCCAAGGGACGGGGACGGGCGAGCAGTACTTC
j_gene: TRBJ1-1; abundance: few; d_gene: -; v_gene: TRBV7-2; CDR3aa: CASSLDSNTEAFF; CDR3nt: TGTGCCAGCAGCCTGGACAGTAACACTGAAGCTTTCTTT
j_gene: TRBJ1-2; abundance: -; d_gene: -; v_gene: TRBV18; CDR3aa: CASSPQPDGYTF; CDR3nt: TGTGCCAGCTCACCACAGCCAGATGGCTACACCTTC
j_gene: TRBJ2-2; abundance: -; d_gene: TRBD2; v_gene: TRBV11-3; CDR3aa: CASSLGGRGGELFF; CDR3nt: TGTGCCAGCAGCTTAGGCGGGAGGGGCGGGGAGCTGTTTTTT
j_gene: TRBJ1-2; abundance: -; d_gene: -; v_gene: TRBV19; CDR3aa: CASTIGDYGYTF; CDR3nt: TGTGCCAGTACTATCGGGGACTATGGCTACACCTTC
j_gene: TRBJ2-7; abundance: few; d_gene: -; v_gene: TRBV6-8; CDR3aa: CASSEEFYYEQYF; CDR3nt: TGTGCCAGCAGTGAGGAGTTTTACTACGAGCAGTACTTC
j_gene: TRBJ2-3; abundance: many; d_gene: -; v_gene: TRBV11-3; CDR3aa: CASSLSGSADTQYF; CDR3nt: TGTGCCAGCAGCTTAAGTGGGAGCGCAGATACGCAGTATTTT
j_gene: TRBJ2-1; abundance: few; d_gene: -; v_gene: TRBV10-3; CDR3aa: CAISEGAPNEQFF; CDR3nt: TGTGCCATCAGTGAGGGGGCGCCCAATGAGCAGTTCTTC
j_gene: TRBJ2-3; abundance: few; d_gene: TRBD2; v_gene: TRBV9; CDR3aa: CASSSLAGVTDTQYF; CDR3nt: TGTGCCAGCAGCTCACTAGCGGGAGTCACAGATACGCAGTATTTT